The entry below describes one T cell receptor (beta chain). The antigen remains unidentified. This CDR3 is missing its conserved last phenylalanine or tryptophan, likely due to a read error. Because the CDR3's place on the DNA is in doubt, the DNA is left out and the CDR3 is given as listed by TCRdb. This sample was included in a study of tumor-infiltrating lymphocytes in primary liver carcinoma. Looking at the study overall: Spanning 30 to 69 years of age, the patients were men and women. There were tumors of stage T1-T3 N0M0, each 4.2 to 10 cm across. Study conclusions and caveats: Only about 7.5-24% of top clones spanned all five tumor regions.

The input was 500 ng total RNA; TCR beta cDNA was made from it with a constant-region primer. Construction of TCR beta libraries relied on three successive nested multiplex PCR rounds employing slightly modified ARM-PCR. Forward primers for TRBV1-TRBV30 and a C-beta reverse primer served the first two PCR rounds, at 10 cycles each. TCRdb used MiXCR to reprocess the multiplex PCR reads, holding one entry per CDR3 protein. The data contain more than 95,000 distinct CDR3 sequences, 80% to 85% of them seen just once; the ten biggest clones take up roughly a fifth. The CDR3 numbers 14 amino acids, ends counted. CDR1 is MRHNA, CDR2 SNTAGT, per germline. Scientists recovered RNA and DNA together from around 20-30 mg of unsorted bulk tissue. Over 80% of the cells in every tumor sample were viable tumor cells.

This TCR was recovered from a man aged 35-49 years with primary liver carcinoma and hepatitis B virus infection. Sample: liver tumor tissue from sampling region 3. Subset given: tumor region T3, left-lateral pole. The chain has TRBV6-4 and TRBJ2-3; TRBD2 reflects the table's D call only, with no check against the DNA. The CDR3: CASSDLAGTDTQDL.